This T cell receptor (beta chain) came from a study of T cells in Graves' hyperthyroidism and ophthalmopathy. Amplified regions were TCR beta CDR3 sequences from RNA transcripts. TCR CDR3 regions were first amplified by RT-PCR with HTBI primers. From the multiplex PCR reads, TCRdb called clonotypes with MiXCR, one entry per CDR3 protein. The table shows roughly 49,000 distinct CDR3 sequences, with 45% to 65% occurring only once. V gave up 0 bases and J gave up 3 bases; unmatched junction bases: 11. CDR1 and CDR2 (germline): SGHRS, YFSETQ. The CDR3 runs to 17 residues. This chain links TRBV5-1 with TRBJ2-7; 8 bases align to TRBD1. Source material: peripheral blood or thyroid tissue (not recorded which). This receptor was taken from a young man with Graves' hyperthyroidism. The CDR3 sequence: CASSLASTGGPSYEQYF. The CDR3, as DNA: TGCGCCAGCAGCTTGGCCTCAACAGGGGGGCCAAGCTACGAGCAGTACTTC.